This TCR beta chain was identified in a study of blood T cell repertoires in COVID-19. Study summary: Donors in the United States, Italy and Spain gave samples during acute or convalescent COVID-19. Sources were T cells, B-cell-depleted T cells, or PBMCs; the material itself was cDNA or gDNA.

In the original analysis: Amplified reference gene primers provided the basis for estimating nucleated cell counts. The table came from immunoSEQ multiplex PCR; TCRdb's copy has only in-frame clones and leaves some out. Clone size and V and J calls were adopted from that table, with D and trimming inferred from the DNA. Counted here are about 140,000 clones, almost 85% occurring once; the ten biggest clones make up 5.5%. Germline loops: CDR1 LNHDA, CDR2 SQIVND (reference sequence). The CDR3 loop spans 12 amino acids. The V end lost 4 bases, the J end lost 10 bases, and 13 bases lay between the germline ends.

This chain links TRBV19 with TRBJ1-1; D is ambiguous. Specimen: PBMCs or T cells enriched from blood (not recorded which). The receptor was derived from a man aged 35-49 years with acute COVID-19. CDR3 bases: TGTGCCAGTAGTACCCGGGGAGGGTCAGCTTTCTTT. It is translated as CASSTRGGSAFF.